This T cell receptor (beta chain) appears in the sequencing data of a study of Tregs in tolerant kidney transplant recipients. Findings and limits, study-wide: The small number of patients limits these findings pending further validation. Tregs expanded with activated donor B cells seemed most donor-specific.

Only in-frame clones appear in the TCRdb table, and some are missing; sequencing was by immunoSEQ multiplex PCR. In the table there are around 78,000 clones, approximately 90% of which are singletons. This CDR3 has 15 residues. Per the germline V gene, CDR1 is LGHNA and CDR2 is YSLEER. V lost 4 bases, J lost 3 bases, and 9 bases stayed unmatched. CD4+CD25+CD127- Tregs, CD4+CD25- non-Tregs, CD4 and CD8 cells were sorted. In regard to this clone: Antigen: not known.

This sequence joins TRBV4-3 and TRBJ2-7, with TRBD2 identical over 7 bases. Sample: Tregs from blood, taken before the transplant. This receptor was obtained from a human donor who received a combined kidney and bone marrow transplant. Here the CDR3 DNA reads TGCGCCAGCAGCCCGCAGCGGGGAAGAAGCTACGAGCAGTACTTC. Encoded protein: CASSPQRGRSYEQYF.